This T cell receptor beta chain stems from a study of blood T cell repertoires in COVID-19. The table came from immunoSEQ multiplex PCR; TCRdb's copy has only in-frame clones and leaves some out. The profile shows fewer than 400,000 clones, approximately 90% of them singletons. The trim removed 5 bases at V and 3 bases at J, leaving 6 bases unmatched. Germline V gives CDR1 SGHRS, CDR2 YFSETQ. The CDR3 totals 16 residues. The chain carries TRBV5-1 and TRBJ2-1; 12 nucleotides align to TRBD2. Sequencing was done on a sample of PBMCs or T cells enriched from blood (not recorded which). The sequence was collected from a woman in her 30s who had been exposed to COVID-19. The CDR3: CASRDGLAGLYNEQFF. CDR3 in DNA: TGCGCCAGCAGGGACGGACTAGCGGGACTCTACAATGAGCAGTTCTTC. Filled out from reference TRBV5-1 and TRBJ2-1, the complete variable domain reads KAGVTQTPRYLIKTRGQQVTLSCSPISGHRSVSWYQQTPGQGLQFLFEYFSETQRNKGNFPGRFSGRQFSNSRSEMNVSTLELGDSALYLCASRDGLAGLYNEQFFGPGTRLTVL.